These 19 T cell receptor beta chains were all obtained from the same sample, sequenced in a study of technical replicates of blood from a handful of donors. The assay was immunoSEQ multiplex PCR, and TCRdb's table has in-frame clones only and misses some. The repertoire consists of tens of thousands of clones, with roughly 93% occurring once and the leading ten covering around 0.42%. The sequencing sample was made of T cells isolated from PBMCs. These receptors all stem from a human donor in good health.

About this clone: An end of the junction differs from the germline gene, which may be a read error. The chain carries TRBV2 and TRBJ1-4, with 7 bases matching TRBD1. The CDR3 sequence is 15 residues long. CDR1 and CDR2 from the germline V gene are SNHLY and FYNNEI. The DNA of the CDR3 is TGTGCCAGCAGAGAAGGACAGGCAACTAATGAAAAACTGTTTTTT. Amino acids: CASREGQATNEKLFF.

V is TRBV5-5 and J is TRBJ2-3; 9 nucleotides agree with TRBD2. CDR1 is SGHKS and CDR2 is YYEKEE in the germline V gene (reference sequence). Trimming cost V 3 bases and J 2 bases; bases outside gene matches: 13. The CDR3 is 18 amino acids. The CDR3 region has the DNA TGTGCCAGCAGCTGGGTGGTAACCCCGGGACTAGCCACAGATACGCAGTATTTT. It translates to CASSWVVTPGLATDTQYF.

As DNA, the CDR3 is TGTGCCAGTATGCCGAGACAGGCCTACTCTGGAAACACCATATATTTT. It is translated as CASMPRQAYSGNTIYF. The V and J genes are TRBV19 and TRBJ1-3, with D tentatively TRBD1 (6 bases). Germline V lookup: CDR1 LNHDA, CDR2 SQIVND (reference sequence). The CDR3 sequence is 16 residues long. V was clipped by 7 bases and J by 0 bases, with 16 bases between them.

The sample holds one count of this clone. The chain carries TRBV30 and TRBJ2-7; 11 bases fit TRBD2. The CDR3 totals 13 residues. V gave up 3 bases and J gave up 2 bases; unmatched junction bases: 0. Germline assignment: CDR1 GTSNPN and CDR2 SVGIG (reference sequence). The DNA of the CDR3 is TGTGCCTGGAGGACTAGCGGGACCTACGAGCAGTACTTC. The encoded protein is CAWRTSGTYEQYF.

The chain links TRBV27 to TRBJ2-7, with D possibly matching TRBD2 (6 bases). CDR3 length: 14 residues. Germline V lookup: CDR1 MNHEY, CDR2 SMNVEV (reference sequence). Trimming pared 3 bases from V and 2 bases from J, leaving 11 bases between. CDR3 nucleotides: TGTGCCAGCAGTTTTAGCGGTTATACCTACGAGCAGTACTTC. Its protein is CASSFSGYTYEQYF.

The chain employs TRBV19 and TRBJ1-4; the D is unclear. V lost 2 bases and J 2 bases, leaving 15 bases between the germline ends. This CDR3 region has 17 residues. Germline values: CDR1 LNHDA, CDR2 SQIVND (reference sequence). This CDR3 is CASSIISDLATNEKLFF. CDR3 in DNA: TGTGCCAGTAGTATAATCAGTGACTTGGCGACTAATGAAAAACTGTTTTTT.

The J gene is TRBJ2-5, the V gene TRBV6-6; TRBD1 matches 10 bases. CDR3 length: 16 residues. Per germline, CDR1 MNHNY and CDR2 SVGAGI (reference sequence). The V and J ends lost 2 bases and 2 bases, in that order; junction bases with no gene match: 5. The CDR3 loop is CASSYPPGQGQETQYF. The CDR3 DNA reads as TGTGCCAGCAGTTACCCTCCGGGACAGGGGCAAGAGACCCAGTACTTC.

This chain's CDR3 is CASGDFNYEQYF. In DNA, the CDR3 is TGTGCCAGCGGAGACTTTAATTACGAGCAGTACTTC. V and J are TRBV28 and TRBJ2-7, with D hard to call. Germline-derived CDR1 and CDR2 are MDHEN and SYDVKM. Trimming removed 8 bases from V and 4 bases from J, with 12 bases in between. The CDR3 contains 12 residues.

The chain is built from TRBV27 and TRBJ2-1; TRBD2 matches 11 bases. Germline V gene data show CDR1 as MNHEY and CDR2 as SMNVEV (reference sequence). CDR3 length: 15 residues. Trimming removed 5 bases from V and 6 bases from J; junction bases left unmatched: 6. In nucleotides, the CDR3 is TGTGCCAGCAGTCCCCGGACTAGCGGGCTCAATGAGCAGTTCTTC. Amino acids: CASSPRTSGLNEQFF.

The gene calls are TRBV7-2 and TRBJ1-2, with 8 bases fitting TRBD1. This CDR3 region has 13 residues. Per the germline V gene, CDR1 is SGHTA and CDR2 is FQGNSA. V dropped 0 bases and J dropped 10; count of bases not matched to a gene: 4. The CDR3 bases are TGTGCCAGCAGCTTAGCATGGACAGGGACCTACACCTTC. It yields the protein CASSLAWTGTYTF. The full variable domain, in which reference TRBV7-2 and TRBJ1-2 provide the parts outside the CDR3, is GAGVSQSPSNKVTEKGKDVELRCDPISGHTALYWYRQSLGQGLEFLIYFQGNSAPDKSGLPSDRFSAERTGGSVSTLTIQRTQQEDSAVYLCASSLAWTGTYTFGSGTRLTVV.

V gene TRBV7-2 combines with J gene TRBJ1-2, with 7 bases lining up with TRBD1. This CDR3 region has 17 residues. V gave up 0 bases and J gave up 8 bases; unmatched junction bases: 15. Germline V gene sequence: CDR1 SGHTA, CDR2 FQGNSA. CDR3 sequence: CASSLAIGGTGEGGYTF. DNA of the CDR3: TGTGCCAGCAGCTTAGCAATCGGTGGAACAGGGGAAGGAGGCTACACCTTC.

The V call is TRBV10-3, the J call TRBJ1-1; 10 nucleotides align to TRBD1. Trimming removed 6 bases from V and 6 bases from J; junction bases left unmatched: 4. The CDR3 consists of 13 residues. CDR1 ENHRY and CDR2 SYGVKD come from the germline V gene. CDR3 sequence: CAIRDRGRAEAFF. The DNA of the CDR3 is TGTGCCATCAGAGACAGGGGGCGTGCTGAAGCTTTCTTT.

In this sample, this clone turned up once. This chain joins TRBV2 and TRBJ2-2; 10 bases fit TRBD1. The CDR3 consists of 16 residues. Per germline, CDR1 SNHLY and CDR2 FYNNEI. J gave up 0 bases and V 8 bases, and 6 bases lay outside the gene matches. As DNA, the CDR3 is TGTGCCAGCCGGAGTGGACAGGGGGCGAACACCGGGGAGCTGTTTTTT. Amino acid sequence: CASRSGQGANTGELFF.

CDR3 amino acids: CASSWVGDNTDTQYF. The CDR3 DNA reads as TGTGCCAGCAGTTGGGTCGGGGATAACACAGATACGCAGTATTTT. This rearrangement joins TRBV6-5 to TRBJ2-3, with a possible D match to TRBD2 (5 bases). Germline CDR1 and CDR2: MNHEY and SVGAGI. The CDR3 is made up of 15 amino acids. V was clipped by 4 bases and J by 2 bases, with 13 bases between them.

The chain joins TRBV11-2 to TRBJ2-7, with D unresolved. Germline V gene lookup returns CDR1 SGHAT and CDR2 FQNNGV. The CDR3 sequence is 12 residues long. Between the trimmed V and J ends, which lost 1 base and 2 bases, there was a span of 3 bases. CDR3 sequence: CASSLAPYEQYF. The CDR3, as DNA: TGTGCCAGCAGCTTAGCTCCCTACGAGCAGTACTTC.

This chain joins TRBV6-1 and TRBJ2-7; D is possibly TRBD2 (5 bases). CDR1 MNHNS and CDR2 SASEGT come from the germline V gene. This CDR3 spans 11 amino acids. The V end was cut by 6 bases, the J end by 9 bases, with 12 bases between. The CDR3 DNA follows: TGTGCCAGCAGGGAACAGAGCGGGCAGTACTTC. This sequence encodes CASREQSGQYF.

This chain uses TRBV11-2 with TRBJ2-1; maybe TRBD1 (5 bases). The CDR3 sequence is 12 residues long. Trimming pared 4 bases from V and 6 bases from J, leaving 7 bases between. The V gene's germline CDR1 is SGHAT and CDR2 FQNNGV. The chain's CDR3 is CASSSQGNEQFF. The CDR3 nucleotides read TGTGCCAGCAGCTCGCAGGGCAATGAGCAGTTCTTC.

This clone was seen once. V and J are TRBV5-1 and TRBJ1-4; possible D gene TRBD1, 5 bases. The CDR3 runs 14 residues. V lost 4 bases, J lost 8 bases, and 15 bases lay in between. The germline V gene has CDR1 SGHRS and CDR2 YFSETQ. In DNA, the CDR3 is TGCGCCAGCAGCGTCCAGGGTCAGGAGGAAAAACTGTTTTTT. Its protein is CASSVQGQEEKLFF.

The chain combines TRBV15 with TRBJ1-1; D gene unclear. V shed 0 bases and J shed 1 base, with 6 bases lying between them. The germline V gene encodes CDR1 LNHNV and CDR2 YYDKDF (reference sequence). CDR3 size: 14 residues. CDR3 amino acids: CATSRELGNTEAFF. CDR3 DNA sequence: TGTGCCACCAGCAGAGAACTCGGGAACACTGAAGCTTTCTTT.